This T cell receptor (beta chain) was sequenced during a study of control samples from healthy donors and cancer patients. The CDR3 has 16 residues. Germline trimming cut 6 bases from V and 6 bases from J; bases unmatched to any gene: 10. Germline V gives CDR1 SEHNR, CDR2 FQNEAQ (reference sequence). Assay used: immunoSEQ multiplex PCR; TCRdb lists only in-frame clones, some missing. This sample lists about 210,000 clones; its ten largest clones have roughly 2%. Sequencing was performed on blood. The chain has TRBV7-9 and TRBJ1-6, with 8 nucleotides matching TRBD1. This receptor was taken from a young woman in good health. CDR3 DNA: TGTGCCAGCAGTCGCGGACAGGGATTTTCTAATTCACCCCTCCACTTT. This translates into CASSRGQGFSNSPLHF.